The clone carrying this T cell receptor beta chain has just a few counts. Its specificity is unknown. The data are from a study of T cells in Graves' hyperthyroidism and ophthalmopathy. Study information: Once the initial diagnosis was made, peripheral blood was obtained before any treatment. Findings and caveats of the study: Blood also showed most of the thyroid clonotypes that were expanded above 0.001. Progression to ophthalmopathy was predicted a median of 6.5 months early.

TCR beta CDR3 region amplification was performed from RNA transcripts. First-round RT-PCR targeting the TCR CDR3 was performed with the HTBI primer set. Using its own MiXCR run on the multiplex PCR reads, TCRdb lists one record per CDR3 protein. Here the sample spans 410,000 or so distinct CDR3 sequences, about 15% being singletons. Ophthalmopathy cases met thresholds of Clinical Activity Score at least 3, NOSPECS grade at least 4 and duration under 3 months. Sequencing used blood. The clonotype originates from a man aged 18 to 30 with Graves' ophthalmopathy.

CDR3 DNA: TGTGCCAGCTCATCTTACGGCTCAGGGGGAAACACCATATATTTT. Translation: CASSSYGSGGNTIYF. The rearrangement uses TRBV18 and TRBJ1-3; perhaps TRBD1 as D (5 bases). Germline CDR1 reads KGHSH; CDR2 reads LQKENI. This CDR3 has 15 residues. V lost 5 bases, J lost 4 bases, and 15 bases lay in between. The full variable domain, completed using reference TRBV18 and TRBJ1-3, is NAGVMQNPRHLVRRRGQEARLRCSPMKGHSHVYWYRQLPEEGLKFMVYLQKENIIDESGMPKERFSAEFPKEGPSILRIQQVVRGDSAAYFCASSSYGSGGNTIYFGEGSWLTVV.